The clone carrying this T cell receptor (beta chain) was detected only a few times. Gene names follow the mouse nomenclature. cDNA reverse transcribed from extracted RNA served as the sequencing template. Assay: immunoSEQ multiplex PCR; the TCRdb copy retains only in-frame clones and omits some. Reported are approximately 300,000 clones, none seen only once; the ten largest carry more than 1%. This sample was included in a study of CD8+ T cells in alopecia areata. About the study: Spontaneous alopecia affected the approximately 6-13-month-old C3H/HeJ graft donors, whose skin was transplanted to approximately 6-11-week-old female C3H/HeJ mice.

Researchers sorted pooled cutaneous lymph node cells on the basis of CD4, CD8alpha, NKG2D, NKG2ACE and other markers. This clonotype was obtained from a C3H/HeJ mouse with alopecia areata. For the strain, the MHC haplotype given is H2-k. Sequenced sample: CD4+ T cells sorted from a lymph node.

The CDR3 region is CASSIRAGSNSDYTF. Partial CDR3 DNA: TGTGCCAGCAGTATTCGGGCAGGGTCAAACTCC. J is TRBJ1-2 and V is TRBV19, with D maybe TRBD1 (5 bases). The CDR3 end falls 4 residues outside the read, so it is completed with the germline J gene. The CDR3 spans 15 residues. V was trimmed by 2 bases and J by 0 bases, leaving 11 bases between them. CDR1 and CDR2 (germline): FNHDT, SITEND (reference sequence).